These T cell receptor beta chains were read from a single sample in a study of CD4 T cells in relation to SARS-CoV-2 and coronaviruses. Profiled with immunoSEQ multiplex PCR; TCRdb holds only in-frame clones, not every one. In the table there are some 21,000 clones, about 79% of which are singletons. Antigen specificity for these receptors is unknown. Sequenced: CD4+ T cells from PBMCs, cultured in vitro. These receptors came from a human donor in good health. Both conserved end residues are part of each CDR3. A D gene is named only where the DNA matches it firmly. Expanded clones are given a class, and other clones once, few, many or no size at all.

abundance: NA
v_gene: TRBV5-1
d_gene: TRBD2
j_gene: TRBJ2-1
CDR3nt: TGCGCCAGCAGCTTAGGTAGCGGGTTAAACAATGAGCAGTTCTTC
CDR3aa: CASSLGSGLNNEQFF

abundance: NA
v_gene: TRBV9
d_gene: TRBD1
j_gene: TRBJ2-4
CDR3nt: TGTGCCAGCAGCGTAGACTCAGGGGGCCGTAACATTCAGTACTTC
CDR3aa: CASSVDSGGRNIQYF

abundance: NA
v_gene: TRBV19
d_gene: NA
j_gene: TRBJ1-1
CDR3nt: TGTGCCAGTAGTATCGGGCCGGGCAGCACTGAAGCTTTCTTT
CDR3aa: CASSIGPGSTEAFF

abundance: NA
v_gene: TRBV30
d_gene: NA
j_gene: TRBJ2-7
CDR3nt: TGTGCCTGGAGTTCTCCTACTAGTCGAGAGCAGTACTTC
CDR3aa: CAWSSPTSREQYF

abundance: NA
v_gene: TRBV27
d_gene: NA
j_gene: TRBJ2-3
CDR3nt: TGTGCCAGCAGTTCCCCCATAGCTCGGACGCAGTATTTT
CDR3aa: CASSSPIARTQYF

abundance: NA
v_gene: TRBV2
d_gene: NA
j_gene: TRBJ2-3
CDR3nt: TGTGCCAGCATGGCTAGCGCCAGCACAGATACGCAGTATTTT
CDR3aa: CASMASASTDTQYF

abundance: few
v_gene: TRBV15
d_gene: NA
j_gene: TRBJ1-2
CDR3nt: TGTGCCACCAGCAGAGATCTGGGGGTCTCCCGCGGCTACACCTTC
CDR3aa: CATSRDLGVSRGYTF

abundance: NA
v_gene: TRBV5-5
d_gene: NA
j_gene: TRBJ1-4
CDR3nt: TGTGCCAGCAGCTTGTGGGTTCAGGAAAAACTGTTTTTT
CDR3aa: CASSLWVQEKLFF

abundance: NA
v_gene: TRBV30
d_gene: NA
j_gene: TRBJ2-7
CDR3nt: TGTGCCTGGGTGGGCGTTAGCTCCTACGAGCAGTACTTC
CDR3aa: CAWVGVSSYEQYF

abundance: NA
v_gene: TRBV6-6
d_gene: NA
j_gene: TRBJ2-7
CDR3nt: TGTGCCAGTAACTCGAGATCCTACGAGCAGTACTTC
CDR3aa: CASNSRSYEQYF

abundance: NA
v_gene: TRBV10-3
d_gene: NA
j_gene: TRBJ2-2
CDR3nt: TGTGCCATCAGTGAGTCCCCGGGACGCCTAAGGGGCACCGGGGAGCTGTTTTTT
CDR3aa: CAISESPGRLRGTGELFF

abundance: NA
v_gene: TRBV3-1/TRBV3-2
d_gene: NA
j_gene: TRBJ1-1
CDR3nt: TGTGCCAGCAGCCAAGCAGGCGGGACAACCACTGAAGCTTTCTTT
CDR3aa: CASSQAGGTTTEAFF

abundance: NA
v_gene: TRBV18
d_gene: TRBD1
j_gene: TRBJ1-6
CDR3nt: TGTGCCAGCTCAAGAGGGACAGGCGGTAATTCACCCCTCCACTTT
CDR3aa: CASSRGTGGNSPLHF

abundance: NA
v_gene: TRBV20-1
d_gene: TRBD1
j_gene: TRBJ1-4
CDR3nt: TGCAGTGCTAGTTGGGACAGGGGGCATGAAAAACTGTTTTTT
CDR3aa: CSASWDRGHEKLFF

abundance: NA
v_gene: TRBV7-3
d_gene: NA
j_gene: TRBJ2-1
CDR3nt: TGTGCCAGCAGCAGCCGGGACGGAAGCTCCTACAATGAGCAGTTCTTC
CDR3aa: CASSSRDGSSYNEQFF

abundance: NA
v_gene: TRBV11-1
d_gene: NA
j_gene: TRBJ2-1
CDR3nt: TGTGCCAGCAGCCGAAGGACAGTGCCGAATAATGAGCAGTTCTTC
CDR3aa: CASSRRTVPNNEQFF

abundance: NA
v_gene: TRBV20-1
d_gene: TRBD1
j_gene: TRBJ2-3
CDR3nt: TGCAGTGCTGGACAGGGTGATACGCAGTATTTT
CDR3aa: CSAGQGDTQYF

abundance: NA
v_gene: TRBV6-1
d_gene: NA
j_gene: TRBJ1-6
CDR3nt: TGTGCCAGCAGTGAAGCAGGAAGGGCTAACCGTTCACCCCTCCACTTT
CDR3aa: CASSEAGRANRSPLHF

abundance: NA
v_gene: TRBV6-5
d_gene: TRBD1
j_gene: TRBJ2-3
CDR3nt: TGTGCCAGCAGCCTCGGACAGGGCGGCACAGATACGCAGTATTTT
CDR3aa: CASSLGQGGTDTQYF

abundance: NA
v_gene: TRBV11-2
d_gene: NA
j_gene: TRBJ1-2
CDR3nt: TGTGCCAGCAGCTTAGAGGGTAATGGCTACACCTTC
CDR3aa: CASSLEGNGYTF

abundance: NA
v_gene: TRBV19
d_gene: TRBD2
j_gene: TRBJ2-1
CDR3nt: TGTGCCAGTAGTGAGGCCAGCGGGAGGATAAGAGATGAGCAGTTCTTC
CDR3aa: CASSEASGRIRDEQFF

abundance: few
v_gene: TRBV6-4
d_gene: NA
j_gene: TRBJ2-1
CDR3nt: TGTGCCAGCAGCTCATCACAGGGCTCCAATGAGCAGTTCTTC
CDR3aa: CASSSSQGSNEQFF

abundance: NA
v_gene: TRBV6-5
d_gene: TRBD2
j_gene: TRBJ2-3
CDR3nt: TGTGCCAGCCGCAGGGAAGCGGGGGTCACAGATACGCAGTATTTT
CDR3aa: CASRREAGVTDTQYF

abundance: NA
v_gene: TRBV19
d_gene: NA
j_gene: TRBJ1-4
CDR3nt: TGTGCCAGTAGTCATTCGGGGGAGGATGAAAAACTGTTTTTT
CDR3aa: CASSHSGEDEKLFF

abundance: once
v_gene: TRBV6-5
d_gene: NA
j_gene: TRBJ1-2
CDR3nt: TGTGCCAGCAGTTACTCATCGGACGGCGGGGGCTATGGCTACACCTTC
CDR3aa: CASSYSSDGGGYGYTF

abundance: NA
v_gene: TRBV5-4
d_gene: NA
j_gene: TRBJ2-1
CDR3nt: TGTGCCAGCAGCGACGTGGGGGTAACCTACAATGAGCAGTTCTTC
CDR3aa: CASSDVGVTYNEQFF

abundance: once
v_gene: TRBV20-1
d_gene: NA
j_gene: TRBJ2-7
CDR3nt: TGCAGTGCTAGTCGGCCGGGGGAACCCTACGAGCAGTACTTC
CDR3aa: CSASRPGEPYEQYF

abundance: NA
v_gene: TRBV5-1
d_gene: TRBD2
j_gene: TRBJ2-3
CDR3nt: TGCGCCAGCAGCACGGGGACTAGCGGCAAGGCCATAACAGATACGCAGTATTTT
CDR3aa: CASSTGTSGKAITDTQYF

abundance: NA
v_gene: TRBV27
d_gene: TRBD2
j_gene: TRBJ2-4
CDR3nt: TGTGCCAGCACCAAGGCCAGGACTAGCGGGAGTGGACTACTGGCCAAAAACATTCAGTACTTC
CDR3aa: CASTKARTSGSGLLAKNIQYF

abundance: NA
v_gene: TRBV28
d_gene: TRBD2
j_gene: TRBJ2-7
CDR3nt: TGTGCCAGCAGTTTTTCGTTGACTAGCGCAACCTACGAGCAGTACTTC
CDR3aa: CASSFSLTSATYEQYF

abundance: NA
v_gene: TRBV10-2
d_gene: NA
j_gene: TRBJ1-1
CDR3nt: TGCGCCAGCAGTCAAACACGGGGGAACACTGAAGCTTTCTTT
CDR3aa: CASSQTRGNTEAFF

abundance: NA
v_gene: TRBV4-1
d_gene: TRBD1
j_gene: TRBJ2-7
CDR3nt: TGCGCCAGCAGCACCTGGGACAGGTCCTACGAGCAGTACTTC
CDR3aa: CASSTWDRSYEQYF

abundance: NA
v_gene: TRBV11-2
d_gene: NA
j_gene: TRBJ2-7
CDR3nt: TGTGCCAGCAGCTTGTATGGGCCTGGGAACGAGCAGTACTTC
CDR3aa: CASSLYGPGNEQYF

abundance: few
v_gene: TRBV27
d_gene: NA
j_gene: TRBJ2-5
CDR3nt: TGTGCCAGCAGTTCAGGGCTCAGGGAAGAGACCCAGTACTTC
CDR3aa: CASSSGLREETQYF

abundance: NA
v_gene: TRBV19
d_gene: NA
j_gene: TRBJ1-1
CDR3nt: TGTGCCAGTAGTTTCGGCTATGGCAGGTCCCTCACTGAAGCTTTCTTT
CDR3aa: CASSFGYGRSLTEAFF

abundance: NA
v_gene: TRBV14
d_gene: TRBD1
j_gene: TRBJ1-4
CDR3nt: TGTGCCAGCAGCCACCCGACAGGGCCAGGCGAAAAACTGTTTTTT
CDR3aa: CASSHPTGPGEKLFF